One sample yielded the 12 T cell receptor beta chains listed below, sequenced in a study of blood T cells in healthy people across ages. Next came a second PCR, run for about 6 to 11 cycles, which used a sample-barcoded 5' primer along with a J-beta primer mix. MiXCR, applied by TCRdb to the 5' RACE reads, yields one record per CDR3 protein. The sample includes around 1,600,000 distinct CDR3 sequences, 42% of them seen just once. The sample was blood. The receptors come from a woman aged 18-29 years in good health.

V usage is TRBV6-2 or TRBV6-3 and J usage is TRBJ2-5; 10 bases align to TRBD2. With the DNA end fitting TRBJ2-7 better, the J assignment may be wrong. CDR1 is MNHEY and CDR2 is SVGEGT in the germline V gene. CDR3 length: 16 residues. The CDR3 coding sequence is TGTGCCAGCTTGGGCAGCGGGACTAGCGCTTTCTACGAGCAGTACTTC. This encodes CASLGSGTSAFYEQYF.

The genes are TRBV7-2 and TRBJ2-5; D is possibly TRBD2 (6 bases). Germline CDR1 SGHTA, CDR2 FQGNSA. The CDR3 runs 15 residues. The germline V and J ends were trimmed by 6 bases and 1 base, with 15 bases remaining between them. The CDR3 sequence: CASSLRGAAQETQYF. The CDR3 bases are TGTGCCAGCAGTCTGCGGGGAGCGGCCCAAGAGACCCAGTACTTC.

The chain combines TRBV3-1 with TRBJ1-2; a weak D match, TRBD1 (5 bases). The germline gives CDR1 LGHDT, CDR2 YNNKEL (reference sequence). The CDR3 runs to 14 residues. Trimming stripped 4 bases from V and 6 bases from J, with 15 bases between. The CDR3 spells CASSRDEGMDGYTF. CDR3 sequence (DNA): TGTGCCAGCAGCCGAGATGAGGGGATGGATGGCTACACCTTC.

In this sample, this clonotype turned up a few times. The chain couples TRBV18 to TRBJ2-1; possibly TRBD1 for D (8 bases). The germline V gene encodes CDR1 KGHSH and CDR2 LQKENI. V was shortened by 3 bases and J by 7 bases, with 28 bases between the two germline ends. The CDR3 has 19 residues. The CDR3 protein is CASSPQGQGASGPINEQFF. In nucleotides, the CDR3 is TGTGCCAGCTCACCCCAGGGGCAGGGGGCTAGCGGCCCAATAAATGAGCAGTTCTTC.

In this sample, this clonotype turned up many times. The chain employs TRBV12-3 or TRBV12-4 and TRBJ1-1; D gene unclear. This CDR3 region has 14 residues. Trimming took 5 bases from V and 2 from J, leaving 12 bases between them. The CDR3 spells CASSLRTLNTEAFF. CDR3 sequence (DNA): TGTGCCAGCAGTCTAAGGACTCTTAACACTGAAGCTTTCTTT.

The J gene is TRBJ1-4, the V gene TRBV7-9; 12 bases agree with TRBD1. Per the germline V gene, CDR1 is SEHNR and CDR2 is FQNEAQ (reference sequence). The CDR3 has 19 residues. V shed 5 bases, J shed 5 bases, and the junction held 15 bases outside the gene matches. For the CDR3, the DNA is TGTGCCAGCAGCCCTATCTCATGGGACAGGGGGCGTAAAAATGAAAAACTGTTTTTT. It translates to CASSPISWDRGRKNEKLFF.

In its sample, this clonotype was seen many times. CDR3 protein: CASSPHEQGNYNEQFF. The CDR3 DNA sequence: TGTGCCAGCAGCCCTCATGAGCAGGGTAATTACAATGAGCAGTTCTTC. The rearrangement links TRBV11-2 to TRBJ2-1; D might be TRBD1 (5 bases). V lost 5 bases and J 4 bases, leaving 18 bases between the germline ends. Germline V CDR1 and CDR2: SGHAT, FQNNGV. The CDR3 spans 16 residues.

This clonotype has a handful of counts. The chain uses TRBV6-4 and TRBJ2-3, with 8 bases lining up with TRBD2. The junction had 4 bases not matched to a gene; V was cut back by 6 bases and J by 5 bases. CDR1 is MRHNA, CDR2 SNTAGT, per germline. The CDR3 loop spans 13 amino acids. This chain's CDR3 is CASSGTRGDTQYF. The CDR3 DNA is TGTGCCAGCAGCGGGACTAGGGGAGATACGCAGTATTTT.

The gene calls are TRBV6-5 and TRBJ1-2; D is possibly TRBD1 (5 bases). CDR1 is MNHEY, CDR2 SVGAGI, per germline. The CDR3 is 14 residues long. Trimming removed 1 base from V and 6 bases from J, with 12 bases in between. The CDR3 sequence is CASSYYRRDNGYTF. The CDR3 DNA follows: TGTGCCAGCAGTTACTACCGCAGGGATAATGGCTACACCTTC.

This sequence joins TRBV29-1 and TRBJ2-5, with D perhaps being TRBD1 or TRBD2 (5 bases each). The CDR3 is 14 residues long. Germline CDR1 reads SQVTM; CDR2 reads ANQGSEA. V lost 2 bases and J 11 bases, leaving 21 bases between the germline ends. Written as DNA, the CDR3 is TGCAGCGTTGAAATGCGACTTGTTTTAGGGGAGCAGTACTTC. Translating it yields CSVEMRLVLGEQYF.

The table lists this clonotype with a few counts. The chain is built from TRBV3-1 and TRBJ2-5, with D perhaps matching TRBD1 (5 bases). The CDR3 contains 15 residues. The germline CDR1 and CDR2 sequences are LGHDT and YNNKEL (reference sequence). Trimming left V 1 base short and J 2 bases short, with 11 bases between. The CDR3 here is CASSQVTQGQETQYF. In nucleotides, the CDR3 is TGTGCCAGCAGCCAAGTTACCCAGGGACAAGAGACCCAGTACTTC.

This clonotype was counted once. The chain links TRBV4-1 to TRBJ2-6; no clear D gene. The V end was cut by 3 bases, the J end by 0 bases, with 9 bases between. Per the germline V gene, CDR1 is MGHRA and CDR2 is YSYEKL. The CDR3 runs to 16 residues. DNA of the CDR3: TGCGCCAGCAGCCAGTACCAGTCCTCTGGGGCCAACGTCCTGACTTTC. Amino acids: CASSQYQSSGANVLTF.